Each of the 12 T cell receptor beta chains below was sequenced from the same sample in a study of blood T cell repertoires in COVID-19. Profiled with immunoSEQ multiplex PCR; TCRdb holds only in-frame clones, not every one. The data hold some 120,000 clones, with approximately 90% observed a single time. Sequences were obtained from peripheral blood. The receptors here all came from a human donor with acute or convalescent COVID-19. The donor label of this sample is uncertain.

This clone has more than one count but fewer than ten. The chain is built from TRBV7-2 and TRBJ1-5; unclear D gene. The length of the CDR3 is 15 residues. Germline V gene lookup returns CDR1 SGHTA and CDR2 FQGNSA. V was trimmed by 7 bases and J by 4 bases, leaving 17 bases between them. CDR3 coding DNA: TGTGCCAGCACCTTTACCCCCCACACGAATCAGCCCCAGCATTTT. This codes for CASTFTPHTNQPQHF.

This clone was seen once. This chain uses TRBV3-1 (or the pseudogene TRBV3-2) with TRBJ1-1; D is unclear. Germline V CDR1 and CDR2: LGHDT, YNNKEL (reference sequence). The CDR3 runs 12 residues. V gave up 1 base and J gave up 8 bases, with 8 bases separating them. CDR3: CASSQVAREAFF. The CDR3 DNA is TGTGCCAGCAGCCAAGTGGCACGCGAAGCTTTCTTT.

V gene TRBV29-1 combines with J gene TRBJ1-2; D is undetermined. V was cut by 4 bases and J by 7 bases, with 7 bases left in between. The V gene's germline CDR1 is SQVTM and CDR2 ANQGSEA. The CDR3 consists of 10 residues. The CDR3 sequence: CSVGAVGYTF. Written as DNA, the CDR3 is TGCAGCGTTGGCGCTGTTGGCTACACCTTC.

This clone was detected once. The V gene is TRBV20-1, the J gene TRBJ2-1, with D tentatively TRBD1 (5 bases). This CDR3 has 11 residues. V gave up 5 bases and J gave up 8 bases, with 10 bases separating them. Per germline, CDR1 DFQATT and CDR2 SNEGSKA (reference sequence). Here the CDR3 DNA reads TGCAGTGCTGGTAGGGGTCATGAGCAGTTCTTC. It encodes CSAGRGHEQFF.

The chain links TRBV5-1 to TRBJ2-2, with 8 positions matching TRBD2. CDR1 is SGHRS and CDR2 is YFSETQ in the germline V gene. The V and J ends lost 4 bases and 5 bases, in that order; junction bases with no gene match: 10. This CDR3 contains 16 residues. CDR3 DNA sequence: TGCGCCAGCAGCGTGGTAGCGGGATGGGGGACCGGGGAGCTGTTTTTT. It is translated as CASSVVAGWGTGELFF.

The V gene is TRBV7-8, the J gene TRBJ2-3, with D unresolved. This CDR3 is built from 13 residues. Trimming stripped 1 base from V and 3 bases from J, with 5 bases between. Germline V lookup: CDR1 SGHVS, CDR2 FQNEAQ. The CDR3 nucleotides are TGTGCCAGCAGCTTAGGTCGGACAGATACGCAGTATTTT. It translates to CASSLGRTDTQYF.

This chain joins TRBV6-4 and TRBJ2-5, with D uncertain. This CDR3 contains 17 residues. The V gene's germline CDR1 is MRHNA and CDR2 SNTAGT. The ends were cut back, 7 bases at V and 2 bases at J, with 23 bases in the middle. The CDR3 region is CASTPPIGGPLQETQYF. In nucleotides, the CDR3 is TGTGCCAGCACTCCACCAATAGGCGGTCCACTACAAGAGACCCAGTACTTC.

The chain combines TRBV2 with TRBJ1-3, with TRBD1 as a possible D gene (5 bases). The V and J ends lost 8 bases and 2 bases respectively, with 16 bases between them. Germline V gene lookup returns CDR1 SNHLY and CDR2 FYNNEI. The CDR3 consists of 15 residues. The CDR3 nucleotides are TGTGCCAGCGGTTCCTATCAGGGAACTGGAAACACCATATATTTT. It specifies CASGSYQGTGNTIYF.

In this sample, this clone turned up once. This chain links TRBV9 with TRBJ1-1, with D tentatively TRBD1 (6 bases). Trimming cost V 3 bases and J 4 bases, with 16 bases left between them. Germline loops: CDR1 SGDLS, CDR2 YYNGEE. This CDR3 contains 15 residues. The CDR3 here is CASSGPGVGRTEAFF. CDR3 nucleotides: TGTGCCAGCAGCGGGCCAGGGGTGGGGCGCACTGAAGCTTTCTTT. Drawing the rest from reference TRBV9 and TRBJ1-1, the complete variable domain is DSGVTQTPKHLITATGQRVTLRCSPRSGDLSVYWYQQSLDQGLQFLIQYYNGEERAKGNILERFSAQQFPDLHSELNLSSLELGDSALYFCASSGPGVGRTEAFFGQGTRLTVV.

The gene calls are TRBV30 and TRBJ1-6; weak D call: TRBD1 (6 bases). Germline V gene lookup returns CDR1 GTSNPN and CDR2 SVGIG (reference sequence). Trimming took off 0 bases at V and 6 bases at J, with 15 bases between the two ends. The CDR3 loop spans 16 amino acids. The CDR3 spells CAWSVGGARFNSPLHF. DNA of the CDR3: TGTGCCTGGAGTGTCGGGGGGGCCCGATTTAATTCACCCCTCCACTTT.

This clone has only one observation. The chain has TRBV5-5 and TRBJ1-5, with 9 bases that match TRBD1. J lost 7 bases, V lost 2 bases, and 7 bases had no gene match. The germline CDR1 and CDR2 sequences are SGHKS and YYEKEE (reference sequence). CDR3 length: 15 amino acids. CDR3: CASSFGTGIFQPQHF. CDR3 coding DNA: TGTGCCAGCAGCTTCGGGACAGGGATTTTCCAGCCCCAGCATTTT.

This clone was counted a few times. V is TRBV7-2 and J is TRBJ2-7; a possible D gene is TRBD2 (6 bases). The CDR3 sequence is 17 residues long. Looked up from germline, CDR1 is SGHTA and CDR2 is FQGNSA. V was pared by 0 bases and J by 7 bases, with 22 bases between. CDR3 nucleotides: TGTGCCAGCAGCTTAGCGCGTAGCGGAGCCTCTCGGGGGGAGCAGTACTTC. This sequence encodes CASSLARSGASRGEQYF.